What follows are 14 T cell receptor beta chains derived from one specimen sequenced in a study of T-cell reconstitution after alpha-beta-depleted transplantation in children. Molecular barcoding with unique molecular identifiers was used for the TCRbeta library. TCRdb passed the PCR reads through MiXCR, listing each CDR3 protein once. The sample holds 200,000 to 250,000 distinct CDR3 sequences, about 11% seen once. The sample consisted of PBMCs, taken before TCRalphabeta/CD19-depleted stem cell transplant. Receptors were obtained from a child under two years old with acute myeloid leukemia, due to receive a stem cell transplant.

This clonotype turned up a few times. In this CDR3 the conserved last residue, phenylalanine or tryptophan, is missing, so a read error is likely. The DNA is omitted, as the CDR3 cannot be located on it reliably, and the CDR3 follows TCRdb's listing. This chain links TRBV7-6 with TRBJ2-7. The CDR3 length is 9 residues, termini included. Germline V CDR1 and CDR2: SGHVS, FNYEAQ. The CDR3 sequence: CAGSFFILG.

This clonotype has at least ten counts. The V and J genes are TRBV5-1 and TRBJ1-1, with D hard to call. Trimming removed 7 bases from V and 4 bases from J, with 14 bases in between. Germline V gives CDR1 SGHRS, CDR2 YFSETQ. The CDR3 loop spans 13 amino acids. The CDR3 sequence: CASGGEVSTEAFF. CDR3 DNA: TGCGCCAGCGGTGGGGAGGTGAGCACTGAAGCTTTCTTT.

This clonotype has at least ten counts. The chain has TRBV5-1 and TRBJ1-1; unclear D gene. Germline CDR1 SGHRS, CDR2 YFSETQ. This CDR3 region has 10 residues. V lost 6 bases and J lost 8, with 8 bases in between. The chain's CDR3 is CASTRSEAFF. CDR3 bases: TGCGCCAGCACCCGGTCAGAAGCTTTCTTT.

This rearrangement joins TRBV7-9 to TRBJ2-1, with 8 bases identical to TRBD2. V gave up 7 bases and J gave up 10 bases; unmatched junction bases: 21. The CDR3 extends over 17 amino acids. Germline V gene data show CDR1 as SEHNR and CDR2 as FQNEAQ (reference sequence). In nucleotides, the CDR3 is TGTGCCAGCATCCCCGCGGGGCCTAGCGGGCTTCAGAGAGAGCAGTTCTTC. This sequence encodes CASIPAGPSGLQREQFF.

This clonotype was counted ten times or more. The chain is built from TRBV5-1 and TRBJ2-7, with D tentatively TRBD1 (5 bases). The V end lost 5 bases, the J end lost 0 bases, and 12 bases lay between the germline ends. The germline gives CDR1 SGHRS, CDR2 YFSETQ. The CDR3 spans 14 residues. As DNA, the CDR3 is TGCGCCAGCAGACTAACAGGTTCCTCCTACGAGCAGTACTTC. This translates into CASRLTGSSYEQYF.

This clonotype was counted ten times or more. This chain joins TRBV27 and TRBJ1-1, with TRBD1 as a possible D gene (6 bases). Trimming left V 6 bases short and J 2 bases short, with 19 bases between. Germline V gene lookup returns CDR1 MNHEY and CDR2 SMNVEV (reference sequence). The CDR3 has 16 residues. CDR3 sequence: CASSLAVAGANTEAFF. DNA for the CDR3: TGTGCCAGCAGCTTGGCCGTGGCAGGGGCAAACACTGAAGCTTTCTTT.

This clonotype was observed a few times. V usage is TRBV11-2 and J usage is TRBJ2-5, with D unresolved. Germline V lookup: CDR1 SGHAT, CDR2 FQNNGV. The CDR3 consists of 13 residues. V shed 1 base and J shed 7 bases, with 10 bases lying between them. Here the CDR3 DNA reads TGTGCCAGCAGCTTAGGAGAGAGACCGACCCAGTACTTC. Protein sequence: CASSLGERPTQYF.

This clonotype was detected ten times or more. The gene calls are TRBV7-2 and TRBJ2-1; TRBD1 agrees at 9 bases. The CDR3 runs 14 residues. Germline V gene sequence: CDR1 SGHTA, CDR2 FQGNSA. Unmatched junction bases numbered 8, after V lost 8 bases and J lost 6 bases. CDR3 sequence reads: CASLVDRGSNEQFF. CDR3 nucleotides: TGTGCCAGCTTGGTGGACAGGGGCTCCAATGAGCAGTTCTTC.

Many counts were recorded for this clonotype. The chain couples TRBV10-3 to TRBJ2-7; the D is unclear. Germline loops: CDR1 ENHRY, CDR2 SYGVKD. V shed 6 bases and J shed 3 bases, with 6 bases lying between them. This CDR3 is 11 amino acids long. CDR3 in amino acids: CAIRDYYEQYF. The CDR3 DNA is TGTGCCATCAGGGATTACTACGAGCAGTACTTC.

This clonotype was observed a handful of times. The chain combines TRBV7-9 with TRBJ2-1, with 13 bases matching TRBD2. The CDR3 is 16 amino acids. Germline CDR1 SEHNR, CDR2 FQNEAQ (reference sequence). V trimming: 5 bases; J trimming: 8 bases; junction bases outside the gene matches: 9. The CDR3 sequence is CASSEGTSGAGDEQFF. DNA of the CDR3: TGTGCCAGCAGCGAGGGGACTAGCGGGGCGGGGGATGAGCAGTTCTTC.

This clonotype was seen repeatedly, ten times or more. The chain couples TRBV12-3 or TRBV12-4 to TRBJ2-3, with a possible D match to TRBD2 (6 bases). Deletions cut 6 bases from V and 5 bases from J, with 18 bases between. This CDR3 comprises 15 residues. Written as DNA, the CDR3 is TGTGCCAGCAGCAAGAAAGGAGGGCCGGGAGATACGCAGTATTTT. Its protein product is CASSKKGGPGDTQYF.

This clonotype was counted many times. The chain is built from TRBV11-2 and TRBJ1-1; D not resolved. The CDR3 covers 14 residues. Trimming shortened V by 0 bases and J by 5 bases, and 10 bases separated the two germline ends. Germline CDR1 reads SGHAT; CDR2 reads FQNNGV. The CDR3: CASSLDRRETEAFF. The CDR3 DNA sequence: TGTGCCAGCAGCTTAGACCGGAGAGAGACTGAAGCTTTCTTT.

The chain couples TRBV5-3 to TRBJ2-4; D perhaps matches TRBD2 (6 bases). TRBV5-3 is annotated as an ORF whose role is uncertain. V gave up 9 bases and J gave up 0 bases, with 19 bases separating them. This CDR3 comprises 16 residues. CDR3 nucleotides: TGTGCCATGAGCCCTGGGGGGACCCTAGCCAAAAACATTCAGTACTTC. It encodes CAMSPGGTLAKNIQYF.

The rearrangement joins TRBV23-1 to TRBJ2-7; 8 nucleotides line up with TRBD1. TRBV23-1 qualifies as an ORF whose function is uncertain. CDR3 length equals 16 residues. Trimming took 0 bases from V and 3 from J; bases not matched to a gene: 7. This CDR3 reads CASSQSCRDRFYEQYF. The CDR3 region has the DNA TGCGCCAGCAGTCAATCTTGTCGGGACAGGTTCTACGAGCAGTACTTC.